The clone carrying this T cell receptor beta chain was found many times. What it binds is unknown. A sample-barcoded 5' primer and a J-beta primer mix were used in a second PCR of roughly 6 to 11 cycles. Carrying 12 random nucleotides, a template-switch adaptor labeled each individual cDNA molecule. Sequencing yielded, for each sample, at least 3 million paired-end reads carrying CDR3. TCRdb analysed the 5' RACE reads with MiXCR anew, one entry per CDR3 protein. The table lists 590,000 or so distinct CDR3 sequences, approximately 30% of them singletons. This sample is part of a study of blood T cells in healthy people across ages. Overall study results and limits: Older age went with lower TCR beta diversity per million T cells, in a roughly linear way. The study lacked donor CMV status, which possibly confounded expanded clonotype changes.

With V trimmed by 5 bases and J by 10 bases, 8 bases remained unmatched. CDR3 length equals 14 residues. CDR1 SGHTA and CDR2 FQGTGA come from the germline V gene. The V gene is TRBV7-3, the J gene TRBJ2-1; 10 nucleotides line up with TRBD1. The TCR sequence derives from a woman older than 75 in good health. Sequenced input: blood. CDR3 sequence reads: CASSAQGTGDEQFF. CDR3 nucleotide sequence: TGTGCCAGCAGCGCCCAAGGGACAGGGGACGAGCAGTTCTTC.